This TCR beta chain appears in the sequencing data of a study of blood T cell repertoires in COVID-19 (dated by TCRdb to the early 2020s). In terms of the full investigation: Samples covering the acute and convalescent phases of COVID-19 were provided by collaborators in the United States, Italy and Spain. The material from the prospective study consisted of cDNA or gDNA derived from T cells, B-cell-depleted T cells, or PBMCs. Subjects who had been exposed to COVID-19, were actively infected with it, or had recovered from it provided the deeply sampled blood TCRbeta repertoires that made up the dataset. The repertoires were made available in a free public database intended to serve as a resource for research on the immune response to SARS-CoV-2. Samples came from the ongoing ImmuneRACE study (first 160 participants) plus 1,254 subjects from 6 global collaborators. Sample metadata almost always included a de-identified subject ID, COVID-19 status, age in years and sex. HLA class I and class II types, where available, came from metadata supplied by the sample provider rather than from assay-based typing. Findings and caveats that apply to the study as a whole: The quantity of clinical and demographic metadata differed by source and by participant and was supplied without curation.

TCRbeta CDR3 regions were amplified from genomic DNA using the immunoSEQ Assay, a bias-controlled multiplex PCR. Turning to the authors' computational methods: The number of nucleated cells in each sample was estimated by amplification of reference gene primers within the assay. To quantify the absolute abundance of each unique TCRbeta CDR3 rearrangement, sequence reads were collapsed and filtered. Productive Simpson clonality was computed per sample as the square root of Simpson's diversity index over productive rearrangements. In TCRdb, the immuneACCESS table is reduced to in-frame sequences with V and J assigned. These tables do not hold every clone; where another copy was compared, an unresolved V gene accounts for under half, and the others remain unexplained. V, J and clone size derive from that table, while D and trimming were established from the DNA sequence. For this sample the table gives about 220,000 clones, of which roughly four fifths were detected only once. Of the sample, 1.3% falls within the top ten clones.

From the cysteine through the phenylalanine, the CDR3 covers 14 amino acids. The sequence is cut down to CDR3 DNA, 42 bases in frame from base 1. The germline V gene (reference sequence) gives CDR1 as SGHNT and CDR2 as YYREEE. V loses 4 bases at its end and J loses 8 bases; junction bases beyond the gene matches: 11. Notes on this clone: Its antigen remains unidentified. Base qualities are not provided; no much larger clone lies one nucleotide away.

Participants in the prospective study were enrolled through a virtual design, were aged roughly 18 to 100 years, and lived in roughly 24 United States geographic areas. In the prospective study, participants were assigned to cohorts based on the clinical history participants reported in a screening survey and a study questionnaire. In the prospective study, mobile phlebotomists collected whole blood, serum and a nasopharyngeal or oropharyngeal swab from each participant. Additional blood draws and questionnaires over an approximately two-month period could optionally be provided by prospective study participants. Prospective study blood samples were shipped either frozen or at room temperature before DNA extraction.

The sequence was collected from a woman aged 35 to 49 with acute COVID-19. The source material was PBMCs or T cells enriched from blood (not recorded which). The chain was built from TRBV5-4 and TRBJ1-2; 7 junctional bases match TRBD1. The DNA reads TGTGCCAGCAGCGCTAAGGGACAGCCTCAAGGCTACACCTTC. Protein translation: CASSAKGQPQGYTF. The CDR3 plus the reference TRBV5-4 and TRBJ1-2 genes for the other parts give the full variable domain: ETGVTQSPTHLIKTRGQQVTLRCSSQSGHNTVSWYQQALGQGPQFIFQYYREEENGRGNFPPRFSGLQFPNYSSELNVNALELDDSALYLCASSAKGQPQGYTFGSGTRLTVV.